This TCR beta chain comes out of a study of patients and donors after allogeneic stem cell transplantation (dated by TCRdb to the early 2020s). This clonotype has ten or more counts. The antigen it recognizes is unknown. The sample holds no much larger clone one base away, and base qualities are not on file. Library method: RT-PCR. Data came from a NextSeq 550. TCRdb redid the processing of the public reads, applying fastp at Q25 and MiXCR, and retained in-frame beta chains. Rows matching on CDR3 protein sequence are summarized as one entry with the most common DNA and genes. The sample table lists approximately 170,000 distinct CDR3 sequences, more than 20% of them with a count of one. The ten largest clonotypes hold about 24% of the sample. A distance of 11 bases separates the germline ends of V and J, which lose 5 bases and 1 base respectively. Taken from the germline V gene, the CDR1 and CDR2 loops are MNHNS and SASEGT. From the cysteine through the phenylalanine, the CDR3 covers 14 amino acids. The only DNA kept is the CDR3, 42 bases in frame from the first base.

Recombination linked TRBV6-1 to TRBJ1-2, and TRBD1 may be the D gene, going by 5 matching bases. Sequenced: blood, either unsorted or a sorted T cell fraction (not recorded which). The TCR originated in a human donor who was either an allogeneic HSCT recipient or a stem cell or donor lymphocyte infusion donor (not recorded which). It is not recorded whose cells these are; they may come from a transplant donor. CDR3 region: CASSRDGRNYGYTF. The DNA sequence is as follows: TGTGCCAGCAGTCGGGACGGCCGTAACTATGGCTACACCTTC.